These T cell receptor beta chains were read from a single sample in a study of blood T cell repertoires in COVID-19. Libraries were prepared by immunoSEQ multiplex PCR; TCRdb keeps only in-frame clonotypes and omits some of them. This table has about 240,000 clones, 87% appearing once. Sequencing used PBMCs or T cells enriched from blood (not recorded which). The receptors stem from a woman in her twenties or thirties with acute COVID-19. CDR3s leave out the opening cysteine and the closing phenylalanine or tryptophan. The order of the fields is J gene, clone size, V gene, CDR3 protein. The listing skips clone size in some rows; elsewhere it reads once, few, many or a size class.

J: TRBJ1-1; size: -; V: TRBV7-6; CDR3: ASSPQTLRLQGPNTEAF
J: TRBJ2-1; size: -; V: TRBV27; CDR3: ASSPGSDRGNEQF
J: TRBJ2-2; size: -; V: TRBV10-3; CDR3: AISESRDRNTGELF
J: TRBJ2-1; size: -; V: TRBV11-2; CDR3: ASSLLATSGGTYNEQF
J: TRBJ2-7; size: -; V: TRBV4-1; CDR3: ASSQADRGQYEQY
J: TRBJ2-7; size: -; V: TRBV29-1; CDR3: SVEDPSRHIEQY
J: TRBJ1-5; size: -; V: TRBV7-2; CDR3: ASSRQPNQPQH
J: TRBJ2-2; size: -; V: TRBV10-2; CDR3: ASRSGQDYTGELF
J: TRBJ1-2; size: few; V: TRBV6-4; CDR3: ASSEYSGASPAYGYT
J: TRBJ1-5; size: -; V: TRBV7-9; CDR3: ASSLDPGTPIQPQH
J: TRBJ2-4; size: -; V: TRBV7-8; CDR3: ASSSLEGGGKGVIQY
J: TRBJ1-1; size: -; V: TRBV5-4; CDR3: ASSLRPRTGGAF
J: TRBJ2-7; size: -; V: TRBV7-2; CDR3: ASSLSSGVNSYEQY
J: TRBJ1-1; size: -; V: TRBV10-3; CDR3: AISRSTVNTEAF
J: TRBJ2-1; size: -; V: TRBV5-1; CDR3: ASSKIAGAYNEQF
J: TRBJ1-4; size: -; V: TRBV11-2; CDR3: ASSSGHLATNEKLF
J: TRBJ1-6; size: -; V: TRBV6-5; CDR3: ASRGGHTYNSPLH
J: TRBJ2-3; size: once; V: TRBV13; CDR3: ASSLGRRDASTDTQY
J: TRBJ1-1; size: -; V: TRBV29-1; CDR3: SVDGGTTEAF
J: TRBJ2-7; size: -; V: TRBV5-1; CDR3: ASSLGEGRDEQY
J: TRBJ1-2; size: -; V: TRBV7-8; CDR3: ASIRSGRNSGYGYT
J: TRBJ2-3; size: -; V: TRBV12-5; CDR3: ASAAPWTSGTDPTDTQY
J: TRBJ2-7; size: -; V: TRBV4-1; CDR3: ASSQGPGRGEQY
J: TRBJ2-7; size: -; V: TRBV5-1; CDR3: ASSLISGGYEQY
J: TRBJ2-2; size: -; V: TRBV5-4; CDR3: ASSQGFAGELF